This TCR beta chain was profiled in a study of CD8 T cells in Susac syndrome. Overall study: There were 5 or 6 sequenced Susac syndrome patients with active disease and 8 or 9 in remission. At blood draw, Susac syndrome patients were therapy-naive, on corticosteroids, or on intravenous immunoglobulin alone.

cDNA came from about 0.5 to 1 ug RNA primed by random hexamers. Using its own MiXCR run on the immunoSEQ multiplex PCR reads, TCRdb lists one record per CDR3 protein. The top ten hold 0.15% to 0.2% of the sample, which has about 210,000 distinct CDR3 sequences, 85% to 95% seen once. Germline V lookup: CDR1 SQVTM, CDR2 ANQGSEA. The CDR3 is 12 amino acids. The V and J ends lost 8 bases and 6 bases, in that order; junction bases with no gene match: 7. The chain couples TRBV29-1 to TRBJ2-3; 8 nucleotides line up with TRBD1. The TCR was taken from a human donor with Susac syndrome. Sequencing was done on a sample of CD4+ T cells from PBMCs. The CDR3 protein is CSSDRAVDTQYF. For the CDR3, the DNA is TGCAGCTCGGACAGGGCTGTGGATACGCAGTATTTT.